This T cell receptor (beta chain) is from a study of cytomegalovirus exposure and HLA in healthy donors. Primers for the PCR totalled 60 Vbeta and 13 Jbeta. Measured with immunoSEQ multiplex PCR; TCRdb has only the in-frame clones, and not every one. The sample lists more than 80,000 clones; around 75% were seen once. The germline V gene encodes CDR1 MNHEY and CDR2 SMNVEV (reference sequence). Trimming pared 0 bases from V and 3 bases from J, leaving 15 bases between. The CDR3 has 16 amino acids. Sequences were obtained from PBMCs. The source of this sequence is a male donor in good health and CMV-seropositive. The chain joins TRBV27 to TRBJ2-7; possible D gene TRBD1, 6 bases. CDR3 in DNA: TGTGCCAGCAGTTTATCGTCCCGAGGGGGAAGCTACGAGCAGTACTTC. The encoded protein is CASSLSSRGGSYEQYF.